These 7 T cell receptor beta chains originate from one sample sequenced in a study of cytomegalovirus exposure and HLA in healthy donors (TCRdb year 2017). The receptor library was made with the immunoSEQ multiplex PCR assay. The multiplex PCR relied on a mix of 60 forward primers for TCR Vbeta segments and 13 reverse primers for TCR Jbeta segments. TCRdb retrieved this table from immuneACCESS and kept in-frame rearrangements only. Not all clones are present; in checked studies, unresolved V genes account for under half, and no reason is known for the remainder. This sample holds roughly 75,000 clones; approximately 82% were observed only once. In total, the top ten clones hold approximately 19% of the sample. Sequences were obtained from PBMCs. These receptors all come from an older man in good health and CMV-seropositive.

This clone was recorded a few times. The chain employs TRBV6-5 and TRBJ2-1; D is undetermined. The CDR3 totals 12 residues. Trimming stripped 4 bases from V and 8 bases from J, with 9 bases between. Germline V lookup: CDR1 MNHEY, CDR2 SVGAGI. The CDR3 reads CASSSPNYEQFF. CDR3 sequence (DNA): TGTGCCAGCAGTTCCCCTAATTATGAGCAGTTCTTC.

CDR3 region: CASSLSRDSWTEAFF. The CDR3 DNA follows: TGTGCCAGCAGTTTATCGAGGGACAGTTGGACTGAAGCTTTCTTT. V is TRBV27 and J is TRBJ1-1; 7 nucleotides match TRBD1. This CDR3 has 15 amino acids. The ends lost 0 bases at V and 5 bases at J; junction bases unmatched: 6. Germline V gives CDR1 MNHEY, CDR2 SMNVEV (reference sequence).

The chain is built from TRBV6-1 and TRBJ2-7, with TRBD2 as a possible D gene (7 bases). Germline V gene sequence: CDR1 MNHNS, CDR2 SASEGT. Trimming pared 5 bases from V and 2 bases from J, leaving 16 bases between. This CDR3 has 15 residues. CDR3 in DNA: TGTGCCAGCAGTAAAGTGGGGGGGGACACCTACGAGCAGTACTTC. This translates into CASSKVGGDTYEQYF.

The chain employs TRBV7-9 and TRBJ1-5; 7 bases fit TRBD1. The V gene's germline CDR1 is SEHNR and CDR2 FQNEAQ (reference sequence). The CDR3 is made up of 15 amino acids. V was pared by 5 bases and J by 2 bases, with 6 bases of the junction left unmatched. CDR3 DNA sequence: TGTGCCAGCAGCCGGACAGGTTCCGGCAATCAGCCCCAGCATTTT. It translates to CASSRTGSGNQPQHF.

The V and J genes are TRBV5-1 and TRBJ2-5; 10 bases line up with TRBD1. CDR3 length: 15 residues. Germline CDR1 reads SGHRS; CDR2 reads YFSETQ. Germline trimming cut 4 bases from V and 3 bases from J; bases unmatched to any gene: 6. For the CDR3, the DNA is TGCGCCAGCAGCCTTACCGGGACAGGGGAAGAGACCCAGTACTTC. Its protein is CASSLTGTGEETQYF.

The V and J genes are TRBV9 and TRBJ2-2; 12 positions agree with TRBD2. J was trimmed by 2 bases and V by 4 bases; bases with no gene match: 6. This CDR3 has 17 residues. Germline V lookup: CDR1 SGDLS, CDR2 YYNGEE. The CDR3 DNA is TGTGCCAGCAGCCTGACTAGCGGGGGCCACAACACCGGGGAGCTGTTTTTT. Translated: CASSLTSGGHNTGELFF.

As concerns this clone: One end of the junction varies from germline; a read error may be responsible. The rearrangement joins TRBV19 to TRBJ2-5, with a weak D call TRBD1 (5 bases). This CDR3 is built from 14 residues. Germline CDR1 LNHDA, CDR2 SQIVND (reference sequence). CDR3 sequence reads: CASRAPQDQETLYF. CDR3 bases: TGTGCCAGTAGAGCCCCACAGGACCAAGAGACCCTGTACTTC.